This entry lists 10 T cell receptor beta chains sequenced from one sample in a study of T-cell reconstitution after alpha-beta-depleted transplantation in children. The TCRbeta library was prepared with unique molecular identifiers. Each CDR3 protein gets one entry after TCRdb re-called the PCR reads with MiXCR. The data contain about 900,000 distinct CDR3 sequences, about 31% of them singletons. This specimen consisted of PBMCs, mostly from graft donor cells, obtained 360 days after TCRalphabeta/CD19-depleted stem cell transplant. All receptors come from a boy under two years old who had a stem cell transplant for SCID, so the T cells may come from the graft donor.

The chain joins TRBV11-1 to TRBJ2-2; TRBD1 agrees at 8 bases. CDR1 and CDR2 from the germline V gene are SGHAT and FQDESV (reference sequence). The J segment lost 3 bases and the V segment lost 5 bases, leaving 8 bases of the junction unmatched. CDR3 length equals 16 residues. The CDR3 spells CASSPRTGTDTGELFF. The CDR3 DNA follows: TGTGCCAGCAGCCCAAGGACAGGGACGGACACCGGGGAGCTGTTTTTT.

This clonotype showed up just a few times. The chain is built from TRBV6-1 and TRBJ1-4, with 7 bases identical to TRBD1. V lost 6 bases to trimming and J lost 5 bases; unmatched junction nucleotides: 6. Germline loops: CDR1 MNHNS, CDR2 SASEGT. The CDR3 contains 14 residues. CDR3 sequence: CASRDRVVNEKLFF. CDR3 DNA: TGTGCCAGCAGAGACAGGGTGGTAAATGAAAAACTGTTTTTT.

This clonotype was detected a few times. The chain recombines TRBV24-1 with TRBJ1-2; 9 nucleotides line up with TRBD1. J gave up 3 bases and V 11 bases, and 18 bases lay outside the gene matches. The CDR3 is made up of 17 amino acids. The V gene's germline CDR1 is KGHDR and CDR2 SFDVKD. The CDR3 loop is CAMPLPGQGGWDYGYTF. The DNA of the CDR3 is TGTGCCATGCCCCTTCCGGGACAGGGAGGGTGGGACTATGGCTACACCTTC.

This clonotype was counted between two and nine times. J is TRBJ2-5 and V is TRBV12-3 or TRBV12-4; TRBD1 or TRBD2 may be the D gene (5 bases each). Trimming left V 8 bases short and J 1 base short, with 11 bases between. The CDR3 loop spans 13 amino acids. The CDR3: CASLGTFQETQYF. The CDR3 DNA follows: TGTGCCAGCCTTGGGACCTTCCAAGAGACCCAGTACTTC.

The chain carries TRBV20-1 and TRBJ2-2, with TRBD1 matching 7 bases. The CDR3 sequence is 19 residues long. Per germline, CDR1 DFQATT and CDR2 SNEGSKA (reference sequence). V was pared by 6 bases and J by 3 bases, with 22 bases of the junction left unmatched. The CDR3: CSAPSPRGSLYLDTGELFF. Here the CDR3 DNA reads TGCAGTGCCCCTAGTCCCAGGGGGTCCCTTTACCTTGACACCGGGGAGCTGTTTTTT.

CDR3 DNA: TGTGCCAGCAGTTTATTAGGGACAGACGCCCCCGAGCAGTACTTC. This codes for CASSLLGTDAPEQYF. The J gene is TRBJ2-7, the V gene TRBV28; TRBD1 agrees at 7 bases. The CDR3 runs 15 residues. The V gene's germline CDR1 is MDHEN and CDR2 SYDVKM. After removal of 1 base from V and 6 bases from J, the junction contained 9 bases not matched to a gene. The variable domain in full, with the rest retrieved from reference TRBV28 and TRBJ2-7, is DVKVTQSSRYLVKRTGEKVFLECVQDMDHENMFWYRQDPGLGLRLIYFSYDVKMKEKGDIPEGYSVSREKKERFSLILESASTNQTSMYLCASSLLGTDAPEQYFGPGTRLTVT.

The chain combines TRBV2 with TRBJ2-7; tentatively, D is TRBD2 (6 bases). The CDR3 covers 14 residues. CDR1 is SNHLY and CDR2 is FYNNEI in the germline V gene. The V end was cut by 7 bases, the J end by 2 bases, with 15 bases between. CDR3 nucleotide sequence: TGTGCCAGCATCGGGTCAGGAGGGGCCTACGAGCAGTACTTC. It codes for CASIGSGGAYEQYF.

The chain couples TRBV24-1 to TRBJ2-1; the D is unclear. Trimming removed 3 bases at V and 1 base at J, with 9 bases between. The CDR3 totals 15 residues. Germline CDR1 is KGHDR and CDR2 is SFDVKD. This CDR3 is CATSDRKESYNEQFF. CDR3 nucleotide sequence: TGTGCCACCAGTGATCGAAAGGAATCCTACAATGAGCAGTTCTTC.

This clonotype has only a few counts. In DNA form, the CDR3 reads TGTGCCAGCAGCTTGGGGACTGCTCTTGAAGCTTTCTTT. This sequence encodes CASSLGTALEAFF. The chain combines TRBV5-6 with TRBJ1-1; no definite D call. The germline CDR1 and CDR2 sequences are SGHDT and YYEEEE. The CDR3 sequence is 13 residues long. Trimming took 0 bases from V and 7 from J, leaving 10 bases between them.

V usage is TRBV7-2 and J usage is TRBJ1-6; possibly TRBD1 for D (5 bases). Trimming shortened V by 3 bases and J by 7 bases, and 10 bases separated the two germline ends. The length of the CDR3 is 14 residues. Germline CDR1 is SGHTA and CDR2 is FQGNSA. CDR3 DNA sequence: TGTGCCAGCAGCTTGGGACTGATAAATTCACCCCTCCACTTT. Amino acids: CASSLGLINSPLHF.